This entry lists 22 T cell receptor beta chains sequenced from one sample in a study of blood T cells in healthy people across ages. Together with a sample-barcoded 5' primer, a J-beta primer mix was included in a second PCR lasting about 7 to 11 cycles. TCRdb used MiXCR to reprocess the 5' RACE reads, holding one entry per CDR3 protein. The sample lists about 580,000 distinct CDR3 sequences; roughly 48% were seen once. Input material: blood. These receptor sequences come from a man aged 80 or over in good health.

At least ten counts were recorded for this clonotype. This chain links TRBV6-5 with TRBJ2-1, with 8 bases fitting TRBD2. CDR3 length: 15 residues. The trim removed 6 bases at V and 8 bases at J, leaving 12 bases unmatched. CDR1 is MNHEY and CDR2 is SVGAGI in the germline V gene. CDR3 loop: CASRPGGLGHDEQFF. The CDR3 DNA is TGTGCCAGCAGGCCGGGGGGGTTGGGGCACGATGAGCAGTTCTTC.

CDR3 amino acids: CASRRLVGYEQYF. CDR3 DNA: TGTGCCAGCCGGCGACTAGTTGGCTACGAGCAGTACTTC. The V call is TRBV28, the J call TRBJ2-7; a possible D gene is TRBD2 (6 bases). The CDR3 is 13 amino acids. V was trimmed by 8 bases and J by 3 bases, leaving 14 bases between them. Germline V gene sequence: CDR1 MDHEN, CDR2 SYDVKM.

V gene TRBV5-1 combines with J gene TRBJ2-3; 7 positions agree with TRBD1. In germline, CDR1 is SGHRS, CDR2 YFSETQ. This CDR3 contains 15 residues. V was pared by 5 bases and J by 0 bases, with 6 bases of the junction left unmatched. The CDR3: CASREGAYSTDTQYF. DNA of the CDR3: TGCGCCAGCAGAGAGGGGGCATATAGCACAGATACGCAGTATTTT.

J is TRBJ1-2 and V is TRBV4-3; 12 bases agree with TRBD1. V was clipped by 4 bases and J by 7 bases; unmatched bases: 7. The CDR3 extends over 15 amino acids. Germline V lookup: CDR1 LGHNA, CDR2 YSLEER. In DNA form, the CDR3 reads TGCGCCAGCAGCCTGGCCGGGACAGGGGGCTTTGGCTACACCTTC. Encoded protein: CASSLAGTGGFGYTF.

This rearrangement joins TRBV5-5 to TRBJ2-2; perhaps TRBD1 as D (6 bases). Germline values: CDR1 SGHKS, CDR2 YYEKEE (reference sequence). V lost 3 bases to trimming and J lost 1 base, with 13 bases between them. This CDR3 region has 16 residues. The CDR3 DNA reads TGTGCCAGCAGCTGGGGGACGGGACAGAACACCGGGGAGCTGTTTTTT. Its translation: CASSWGTGQNTGELFF.

Only a few counts were recorded for this clonotype. V usage is TRBV6-5 and J usage is TRBJ2-1; 8 positions agree with TRBD1. The CDR3 contains 15 residues. The germline CDR1 and CDR2 sequences are MNHEY and SVGAGI. J was trimmed by 5 bases and V by 5 bases; bases with no gene match: 8. The CDR3 DNA is TGTGCCAGCAGTGAGACCGGGACAGGAGACAATGAGCAGTTCTTC. It specifies CASSETGTGDNEQFF.

The rearrangement links TRBV5-1 to TRBJ2-3, with D tentatively TRBD2 (6 bases). V shed 0 bases and J shed 3 bases, with 8 bases lying between them. The germline gives CDR1 SGHRS, CDR2 YFSETQ. The CDR3 length is 14 residues. CDR3 loop: CASSLGEETDTQYF. DNA for the CDR3: TGCGCCAGCAGCTTGGGGGAGGAGACAGATACGCAGTATTTT.

This CDR3 reads CASSQIPGRSRYEQYF. CDR3 DNA: TGTGCCAGCAGCCAAATTCCGGGACGGTCACGCTACGAGCAGTACTTC. The rearrangement links TRBV14 to TRBJ2-5, with D perhaps TRBD1 or TRBD2 (5 bases each). Gene TRBJ2-7 matches the end of the DNA better, so the J call may be wrong. From germline, CDR1 is SGHDN and CDR2 FVKESK. There are 16 residues in the CDR3.

CDR3 residues: CASSQDLRVGAFF. The CDR3 DNA reads TGTGCCAGCTCTCAGGATCTCAGGGTTGGAGCTTTCTTT. The V gene is TRBV18, the J gene TRBJ1-1; a possible D gene is TRBD1 (5 bases). V was shortened by 6 bases and J by 10 bases, with 18 bases between the two germline ends. The CDR3 length is 13 residues. Germline assignment: CDR1 KGHSH and CDR2 LQKENI. The full variable domain, in which reference TRBV18 and TRBJ1-1 provide the parts outside the CDR3, is NAGVMQNPRHLVRRRGQEARLRCSPMKGHSHVYWYRQLPEEGLKFMVYLQKENIIDESGMPKERFSAEFPKEGPSILRIQQVVRGDSAAYFCASSQDLRVGAFFGQGTRLTVV.

This clonotype was seen just once. The chain carries TRBV7-8 and TRBJ2-7; D uncertain. In germline, CDR1 is SGHVS, CDR2 FQNEAQ. This CDR3 spans 14 amino acids. Trimming left V 5 bases short and J 1 base short, with 12 bases between. The CDR3 loop is CASSQLRASYEQYF. Here the CDR3 DNA reads TGTGCCAGCAGCCAGCTTAGGGCGTCCTACGAGCAGTACTTC.

The CDR3 spells CASSQVVRGDEKLFF. The CDR3 coding sequence is TGCGCCAGCAGCCAAGTTGTCAGGGGGGATGAAAAACTGTTTTTT. V and J are TRBV4-1 and TRBJ1-4; 7 bases are a match to TRBD1. Germline CDR1 and CDR2: MGHRA and YSYEKL. The CDR3 spans 15 residues. V gave up 1 base and J gave up 6 bases; unmatched junction bases: 5.

In the case of this clonotype: One end of the junction does not line up with germline, which may come from a read error. This chain uses TRBV20-1 with TRBJ2-5; unclear D gene. The V gene's germline CDR1 is DFQATT and CDR2 SNEGSKA (reference sequence). The CDR3 sequence is 11 residues long. CDR3: CSAPFQGTQYF. Written as DNA, the CDR3 is TGCAGTGCCCCCTTCCAAGGGACCCAGTACTTC.

V and J are TRBV6-2 or TRBV6-3 and TRBJ2-7, with 7 bases matching TRBD1. Unmatched junction bases numbered 10, after V lost 5 bases and J lost 3 bases. The CDR3 length is 15 residues. Germline loops: CDR1 MNHEY, CDR2 SVGEGT. The CDR3 loop is CASSKEGAGNYEQYF. In DNA, the CDR3 is TGTGCCAGCAGTAAAGAGGGGGCCGGGAACTACGAGCAGTACTTC.

The sample holds a few counts of this clonotype. The V call is TRBV4-2, the J call TRBJ1-1; no reliable D call. This CDR3 comprises 14 residues. Per germline, CDR1 LGHNA and CDR2 YNFKEQ. With 0 bases removed from V and 6 bases from J, the gap between germline ends came to 11 bases. The CDR3 here is CASSQDRKVPEAFF. CDR3 in DNA: TGTGCCAGCAGCCAAGATCGAAAGGTCCCTGAAGCTTTCTTT.

Notes on this clonotype: A read error may explain this, as a much larger clone is one base away. CDR3 bases: TGCAGTGCTAGAGGTACAATGGCAGAGGCAGTCGAGCGAGAGACCCAGTACTTC. This encodes CSARGTMAEAVERETQYF. The chain combines TRBV20-1 with TRBJ2-5; D uncertain. With 1 base removed from V and 4 bases from J, the gap between germline ends came to 25 bases. The CDR3 is 18 residues long. Germline V gene lookup returns CDR1 DFQATT and CDR2 SNEGSKA (reference sequence).

This clonotype appeared a few times. V is TRBV4-3 and J is TRBJ1-4; D gene unclear. This CDR3 has 13 residues. The V end lost 4 bases, the J end lost 7 bases, and 10 bases lay between the germline ends. Per the germline V gene, CDR1 is LGHNA and CDR2 is YSLEER. CDR3 in DNA: TGCGCCAGCAGCCTCCACCCGGGTGAAAAACTGTTTTTT. Amino acids: CASSLHPGEKLFF.

This clonotype has at least ten counts. The rearrangement uses TRBV3-1 and TRBJ2-1; D not resolved. Germline V CDR1 and CDR2: LGHDT, YNNKEL (reference sequence). The ends were cut back, 1 base at V and 7 bases at J, with 5 bases in the middle. This CDR3 has 12 amino acids. The DNA of the CDR3 is TGTGCCAGCAGCCAAGGACTTAATGAGCAGTTCTTC. Translated, it gives CASSQGLNEQFF.

V gene TRBV7-2 combines with J gene TRBJ1-5, with unresolved D. Germline-derived CDR1 and CDR2 are SGHTA and FQGNSA. Trimming cost V 5 bases and J 7 bases, with 12 bases left between them. This CDR3 is built from 13 residues. CDR3 sequence (DNA): TGTGCCAGCAGCCTCTCGACCTTCCAGCCCCAGCATTTT. Translating it yields CASSLSTFQPQHF.

This clonotype was recorded a few times. V usage is TRBV5-1 and J usage is TRBJ2-7; 10 bases map to TRBD2. This CDR3 comprises 19 residues. From germline, CDR1 is SGHRS and CDR2 YFSETQ. V dropped 4 bases and J dropped 3; count of bases not matched to a gene: 19. The DNA for the CDR3 is TGCGCCAGCAGCAGAACCGGCGCCCCTACTAGCGGGGATTACTACGAGCAGTACTTC. Its protein product is CASSRTGAPTSGDYYEQYF.

For this clonotype: Relative to the germline gene, one junction end is altered; a read error may explain this. The chain links TRBV15 to TRBJ1-2; 8 positions agree with TRBD1. This CDR3 contains 14 residues. Looked up from germline, CDR1 is LNHNV and CDR2 is YYDKDF (reference sequence). Written as DNA, the CDR3 is TGTGCCACCAGCACGGGACAGGTTAACGATGGCTACACCTTC. As protein: CATSTGQVNDGYTF.

The J gene is TRBJ1-4, the V gene TRBV6-5; D uncertain. Per the germline V gene, CDR1 is MNHEY and CDR2 is SVGAGI. V lost 6 bases, J lost 0 bases, and 14 bases lay in between. CDR3 size: 16 residues. The CDR3 sequence is CASSRSGVATNEKLFF. CDR3 nucleotides: TGTGCCAGCAGCCGCTCGGGCGTTGCAACTAATGAAAAACTGTTTTTT.

Here the CDR3 DNA reads TGTGCCAGCAGCCGACGACTAGCCCAAGAGACCCAGTACTTC. This translates into CASSRRLAQETQYF. The gene calls are TRBV7-2 and TRBJ2-5; TRBD2 matches 7 bases. The CDR3 has 14 residues. CDR1 and CDR2 (germline): SGHTA, FQGNSA. V was pared by 5 bases and J by 1 base, with 4 bases of the junction left unmatched.